This is a list of T cell receptor beta chains from one sample in a study of human T cells and chemical hapten exposure. TCRdb passed the RACE reads through MiXCR, listing each CDR3 protein once. This sample has 95,000 to 150,000 distinct CDR3 sequences, with roughly 14% found just once. Source: whole blood, taken in connection with sensitization to the hapten diphenylcyclopropenone (DPC). The receptors originated from a woman between 18 and 29 years old with alopecia areata. Some clones in this sample may be carry-over from other donors' samples. Both conserved end residues are part of each CDR3. The D gene is left open where the match is weak. Some rows mark clone size as missing; the rest say once, few, many or name a class of expanded clone.

J,V,size,D,DNA,CDR3
TRBJ2-3,TRBV11-3,NA,TRBD2,TGTGCCAGCAGCCGTAGCGGGGGGGCCGCAGATACGCAGTATTTT,CASSRSGGAADTQYF
TRBJ2-7,TRBV24-1,few,NA,TGTGCCACCAGTGATACTGGGACAGAGCAGTACTTC,CATSDTGTEQYF
TRBJ2-7,TRBV4-3,few,NA,TGCGCCAGCAGCCAAGGGACTCGGGACCGGGGGCAGTACTTC,CASSQGTRDRGQYF
TRBJ2-1,TRBV9,NA,NA,TGTGCCAGCAGCGTACGAGGGGTTTACAATGAGCAGTTCTTC,CASSVRGVYNEQFF
TRBJ1-5,TRBV5-4,NA,NA,TGTGCCAGCAGCTTGGGGACAGAGAATCAGCCCCAGCATTTT,CASSLGTENQPQHF
TRBJ1-2,TRBV9,NA,TRBD1,TGTGCCAGCAGCGTAGTGACAGGGGGCGGCTACACCTTC,CASSVVTGGGYTF
TRBJ2-2,TRBV6-4,NA,NA,TGTGCCAGCCAGATGACGGGGAACACCGGGGAGCTGTTTTTT,CASQMTGNTGELFF
TRBJ2-1,TRBV5-4,many,TRBD2,TGTGCCAGCAGCTTTACTAGCGGGGGGGCCAATGAGCAGTTCTTC,CASSFTSGGANEQFF
TRBJ1-3,TRBV18,NA,NA,TGTGCCGGCTCACCACGACACATTTCTGGAAACACCATATATTTT,CAGSPRHISGNTIYF
TRBJ2-5,TRBV20-1,NA,NA,TGCAGTGCTCCTTCAACAGGGTTAGAGACCCAGTACTTC,CSAPSTGLETQYF
TRBJ1-1,TRBV28,many,NA,TGTGCCAGCAGGGTCCCGGGCTACACTGAAGCTTTCTTT,CASRVPGYTEAFF
TRBJ1-4,TRBV10-3,many,NA,TGTGCCATCAGTGAGTCGTGGGGGACACCGACTAATGAAAAACTGTTTTTT,CAISESWGTPTNEKLFF
TRBJ1-1,TRBV12-5,many,NA,TGTGCTAGTGCCATGGGGGGGAACACTGAAGCTTTCTTT,CASAMGGNTEAFF
TRBJ2-3,TRBV29-1,few,TRBD1,TGCAGCGGTTACAGGGGGCAAAATACGCAGTATTTT,CSGYRGQNTQYF
TRBJ2-7,TRBV5-1,NA,NA,TGCGCCAGCAGCTTTTATCTGGGGGGCAGCGCGCAGTACTTC,CASSFYLGGSAQYF
TRBJ1-1,TRBV4-1,NA,NA,TGCGCCAGCAGTAGGGGGGCGGGTTCTGAAGCTTTCTTT,CASSRGAGSEAFF
TRBJ2-1,TRBV4-1,many,NA,TGCGCCAGCAGCCAAGATGGGGGGACCTACAATGAGCAGTTCTTC,CASSQDGGTYNEQFF
TRBJ2-7,TRBV6-5,few,NA,TGTGCCAGCAATCCGTTAGGCGGGGCTTCCTACGAGCAGTACTTC,CASNPLGGASYEQYF
TRBJ2-1,TRBV12-3/TRBV12-4,few,TRBD2,TGTGCCAGCAGCCCCGTCGGGGGGTACAACAATGAGCAGTTCTTC,CASSPVGGYNNEQFF
TRBJ1-1,TRBV12-3/TRBV12-4,NA,NA,TGTGCCAGCAGTTTAGGAAACAGGGTTCGTAATACTGAAGCTTTCTTT,CASSLGNRVRNTEAFF
TRBJ1-1,TRBV6-5,many,NA,TGTGCCAGCAGTTACAACCACAGGGTAGAATTTGAAGCTTTCTTT,CASSYNHRVEFEAFF
TRBJ2-2,TRBV25-1,NA,TRBD1,TGTGCCAGCAGTGACCGCGACAGGGCGAACACCGGGGAGCTGTTTTTT,CASSDRDRANTGELFF
TRBJ1-1,TRBV11-2,many,NA,TGTGCCAGCAGCTTGGGGACGGTGAACACTGAAGCTTTCTTT,CASSLGTVNTEAFF
TRBJ1-4,TRBV7-2,few,NA,TGTGCCAGCAGCCGGTCGGGGTTCGGGGATGAAAAACTGTTTTTT,CASSRSGFGDEKLFF
TRBJ1-5,TRBV6-5,NA,NA,TGTGCCAGCAGCCGTGGGACACCCAAGTCACATCAGCCCCAGCATTTT,CASSRGTPKSHQPQHF
TRBJ2-7,TRBV6-7,few,NA,TGTGCCAGCAGTGGCCCCGAGGACCCAGATTCCTACGAGCAGTACTTC,CASSGPEDPDSYEQYF
TRBJ2-3,TRBV27,once,NA,TGTGCCAGCAGTTTAGGACTCTCAGATACGCAGTATTTT,CASSLGLSDTQYF
TRBJ2-3,TRBV5-6,NA,TRBD1,TGTGCCAGCAGCACGGGACAGGGGGACGGAGATACGCAGTATTTT,CASSTGQGDGDTQYF
TRBJ2-3,TRBV6-5,NA,NA,TGTGCCAGCAGACTCACCTTCACAGATACGCAGTATTTT,CASRLTFTDTQYF
TRBJ1-2,TRBV12-3/TRBV12-4,NA,TRBD1,TGTGCCAGCAGTCCCGGGACAGGGAGGGGAACAACTAACTATGGCTACACCTTC,CASSPGTGRGTTNYGYTF
TRBJ1-6,TRBV28,few,NA,TGTGCCAGCAGGGGAGGGGGGCCCCTCCACTTT,CASRGGGPLHF
TRBJ1-6,TRBV6-6,NA,TRBD1,TGTGCCAGCAGTCCGGGACAGAATAATTCACCCCTCCACTTT,CASSPGQNNSPLHF
TRBJ2-3,TRBV6-2/TRBV6-3,few,NA,TGTGCCAGCAGTGTGGTGGGAAGTGCAGATACGCAGTATTTT,CASSVVGSADTQYF
TRBJ2-5,TRBV11-2,many,TRBD1,TGTGCCAGCAGCTTAGGGACAGGGACCTTTCAAGAGACCCAGTACTTC,CASSLGTGTFQETQYF
TRBJ2-7,TRBV5-1,few,TRBD2,TGCGCCAGCAGCGTGACTAGCGGGGGCTACGAGCAGTACTTC,CASSVTSGGYEQYF
TRBJ2-5,TRBV20-1,NA,TRBD1,TGCAGTATATGGACAGGGGGCAACCTGGGGCAAGAGACCCAGTACTTC,CSIWTGGNLGQETQYF
TRBJ1-3,TRBV4-3,NA,NA,TGCGCCAGCAGCCCGACTAGTACCGGAAACACCATATATTTT,CASSPTSTGNTIYF
TRBJ2-7,TRBV9,NA,TRBD1,TGTGCCAGCAGCGTAGCGACAGGGGCCTCCTACGAGCAGTACTTC,CASSVATGASYEQYF
TRBJ2-7,TRBV6-6,many,TRBD2,TGTGCCAGCAGTCGCATAGCGGGGGGGCCCTACGAGCAGTACTTC,CASSRIAGGPYEQYF
TRBJ1-1,TRBV2,few,NA,TGTGCCAGCAGTGATTTACAAGTGGAGAACACTGAAGCTTTCTTT,CASSDLQVENTEAFF